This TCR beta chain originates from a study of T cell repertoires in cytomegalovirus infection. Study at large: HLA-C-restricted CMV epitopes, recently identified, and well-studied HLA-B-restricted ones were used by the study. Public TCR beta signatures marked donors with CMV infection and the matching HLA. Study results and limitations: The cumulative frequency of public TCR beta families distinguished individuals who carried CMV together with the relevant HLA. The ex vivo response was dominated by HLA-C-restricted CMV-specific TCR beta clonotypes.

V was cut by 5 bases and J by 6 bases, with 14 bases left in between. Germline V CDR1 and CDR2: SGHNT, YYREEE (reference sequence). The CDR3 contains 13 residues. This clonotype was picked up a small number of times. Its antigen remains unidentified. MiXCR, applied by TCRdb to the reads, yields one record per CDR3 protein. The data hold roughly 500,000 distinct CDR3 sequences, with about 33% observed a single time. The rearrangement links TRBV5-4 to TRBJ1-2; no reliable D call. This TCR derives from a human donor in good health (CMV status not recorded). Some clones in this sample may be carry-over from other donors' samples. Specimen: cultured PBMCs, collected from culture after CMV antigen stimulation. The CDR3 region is CASSRPERNGYTF. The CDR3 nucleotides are TGTGCCAGCAGTCGGCCGGAAAGGAATGGCTACACCTTC.